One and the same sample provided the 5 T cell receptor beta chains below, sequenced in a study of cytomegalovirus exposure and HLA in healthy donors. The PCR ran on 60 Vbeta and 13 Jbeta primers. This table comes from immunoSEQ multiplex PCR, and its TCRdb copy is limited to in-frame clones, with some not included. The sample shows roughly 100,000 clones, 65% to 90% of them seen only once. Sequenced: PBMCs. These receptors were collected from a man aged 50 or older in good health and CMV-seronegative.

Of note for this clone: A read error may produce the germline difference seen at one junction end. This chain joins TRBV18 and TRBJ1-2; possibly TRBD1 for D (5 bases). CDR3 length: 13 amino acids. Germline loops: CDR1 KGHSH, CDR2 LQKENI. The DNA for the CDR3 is TGTGCCAGCTCACCTGACTTACGAGGGCCGGGGGCCTTC. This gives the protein CASSPDLRGPGAF.

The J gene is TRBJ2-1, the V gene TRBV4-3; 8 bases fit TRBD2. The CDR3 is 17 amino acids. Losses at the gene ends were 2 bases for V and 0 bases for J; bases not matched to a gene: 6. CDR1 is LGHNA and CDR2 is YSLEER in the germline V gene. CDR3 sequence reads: CASSQSLAGSSYNEQFF. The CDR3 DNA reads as TGCGCCAGCAGCCAAAGCTTAGCGGGAAGCTCCTACAATGAGCAGTTCTTC.

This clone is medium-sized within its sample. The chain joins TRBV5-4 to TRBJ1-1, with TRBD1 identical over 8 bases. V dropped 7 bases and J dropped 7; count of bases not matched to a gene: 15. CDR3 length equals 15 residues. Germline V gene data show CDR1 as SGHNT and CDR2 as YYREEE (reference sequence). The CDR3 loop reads CASVAAGGMMGEAFF. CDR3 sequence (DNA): TGTGCCAGCGTTGCGGCAGGGGGCATGATGGGTGAAGCTTTCTTT.

CDR3 region: CAWNDRGLGTGELFF. DNA for the CDR3: TGTGCCTGGAATGACAGGGGGCTCGGCACCGGGGAGCTGTTTTTT. The J gene is TRBJ2-2, the V gene TRBV30; the match to TRBD1 covers 10 bases. Germline assignment: CDR1 GTSNPN and CDR2 SVGIG (reference sequence). The ends lost 4 bases at V and 4 bases at J; junction bases unmatched: 6. The CDR3 consists of 15 residues.

The CDR3, as DNA: TGTGCCAGCAAGCGGCTCGCGAACACCGGGGAGCTGTTTTTT. Translated, it gives CASKRLANTGELFF. The chain uses TRBV6-5 and TRBJ2-2; D perhaps matches TRBD2 (5 bases). Trimming stripped 7 bases from V and 0 bases from J, with 9 bases between. The germline CDR1 and CDR2 sequences are MNHEY and SVGAGI. The CDR3 totals 14 residues.